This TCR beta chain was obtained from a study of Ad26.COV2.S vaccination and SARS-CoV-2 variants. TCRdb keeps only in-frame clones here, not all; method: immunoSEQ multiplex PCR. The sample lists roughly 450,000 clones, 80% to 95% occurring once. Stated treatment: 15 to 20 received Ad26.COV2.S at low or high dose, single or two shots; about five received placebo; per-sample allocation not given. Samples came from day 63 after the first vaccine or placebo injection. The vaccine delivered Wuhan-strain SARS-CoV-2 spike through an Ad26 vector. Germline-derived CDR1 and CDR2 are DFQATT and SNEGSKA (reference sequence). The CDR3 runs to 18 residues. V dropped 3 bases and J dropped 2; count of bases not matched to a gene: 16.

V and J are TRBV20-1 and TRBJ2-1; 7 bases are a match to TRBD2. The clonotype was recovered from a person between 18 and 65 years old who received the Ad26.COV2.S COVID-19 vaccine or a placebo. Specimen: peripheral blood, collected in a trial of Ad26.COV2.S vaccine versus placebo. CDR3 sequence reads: CSASPGLTPTTAYNEQFF. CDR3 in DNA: TGCAGTGCTAGTCCGGGACTAACCCCCACTACTGCCTACAATGAGCAGTTCTTC.